These 29 T cell receptor beta chains share one sample of origin, sequenced in a study of OX40 agonist ivuxolimab in advanced cancers. Profiled with immunoSEQ multiplex PCR; TCRdb holds only in-frame clones, not every one. The data contain roughly 70,000 clones, about 85% of them seen just once; the ten biggest clones take up roughly 3.9%. Specimen: CD4+ or CD8+ T cells sorted from blood, collected in a trial of the OX40 agonist ivuxolimab. The receptors were gathered from an adult with an advanced solid tumor such as melanoma, head and neck, liver or kidney cancer.

The chain links TRBV6-1 to TRBJ1-1; no firm D call. Germline V gene sequence: CDR1 MNHNS, CDR2 SASEGT. V gave up 2 bases and J gave up 4 bases, with 8 bases separating them. The CDR3 sequence is 13 residues long. The CDR3 region is CASSETTITEAFF. The CDR3, as DNA: TGTGCCAGCAGTGAAACCACTATCACTGAAGCTTTCTTT.

This clone was picked up a small number of times. The CDR3 loop is CASSSGDFSYNEQFF. The DNA of the CDR3 is TGTGCCAGCAGTTCGGGGGATTTCTCCTACAATGAGCAGTTCTTC. V usage is TRBV7-2 and J usage is TRBJ2-1; possibly TRBD2 for D (6 bases). CDR1 is SGHTA, CDR2 FQGNSA, per germline. CDR3 length: 15 amino acids. Trimming removed 6 bases at V and 0 bases at J, with 12 bases between.

This chain links TRBV7-3 with TRBJ2-3; TRBD2 matches 9 bases. The V gene's germline CDR1 is SGHTA and CDR2 FQGTGA. Losses at the gene ends were 3 bases for V and 11 bases for J; bases not matched to a gene: 12. The CDR3 has 15 amino acids. The CDR3 loop is CASSLDRLAGMKQYF. The CDR3 DNA is TGTGCCAGCAGCTTGGACCGCCTAGCGGGAATGAAGCAGTATTTT.

J is TRBJ2-1 and V is TRBV7-2, with TRBD2 as a possible D gene (6 bases). Germline CDR1 and CDR2: SGHTA and FQGNSA. Trimming cost V 5 bases and J 7 bases, with 12 bases left between them. There are 13 residues in the CDR3. For the CDR3, the DNA is TGTGCCAGCAGCCAAATCGGGGGAAATGAGCAGTTCTTC. Encoded protein: CASSQIGGNEQFF.

This clone was observed a single time. The chain has TRBV28 and TRBJ1-3; D not certain. The V end lost 2 bases, the J end lost 12 bases, and 8 bases lay between the germline ends. There are 11 residues in the CDR3. Germline values: CDR1 MDHEN, CDR2 SYDVKM. This CDR3 reads CASSLRAYIYF. In DNA, the CDR3 is TGTGCCAGCAGTTTAAGGGCGTACATATATTTT.

The V call is TRBV7-9, the J call TRBJ1-5, with 8 nucleotides matching TRBD1. V was pared by 5 bases and J by 6 bases, with 15 bases of the junction left unmatched. Germline V gene sequence: CDR1 SEHNR, CDR2 FQNEAQ (reference sequence). This CDR3 is built from 17 residues. This chain's CDR3 is CASSAAGGANVGQPQHF. The DNA of the CDR3 is TGTGCCAGCAGCGCAGCAGGGGGCGCGAATGTTGGTCAGCCCCAGCATTTT.

Concerning this clone itself: The junction shows a germline mismatch at one end, possibly a read error. The V call is TRBV19, the J call TRBJ2-6; no clear D gene. Germline assignment: CDR1 LNHDA and CDR2 SQIVND (reference sequence). The CDR3 length is 14 residues. CDR3 residues: CASRIGSGANVLTF. CDR3 DNA sequence: TGTGCCAGTAGAATAGGGTCCGGGGCCAACGTCCTGACTTTC. Full variable domain (rest looked up from reference TRBV19 and TRBJ2-6): DGGITQSPKYLFRKEGQNVTLSCEQNLNHDAMYWYRQDPGQGLRLIYYSQIVNDFQKGDIAEGYSVSREKKESFPLTVTSAQKNPTAFYLCASRIGSGANVLTFGAGSRLTVL.

The V call is TRBV7-8, the J call TRBJ1-1, with 7 bases lining up with TRBD1. V dropped 1 base and J dropped 3; count of bases not matched to a gene: 2. From germline, CDR1 is SGHVS and CDR2 FQNEAQ. CDR3 length: 14 amino acids. The DNA of the CDR3 is TGTGCCAGCAGCTTAGAGGGACAGTACACTGAAGCTTTCTTT. It specifies CASSLEGQYTEAFF. Combining the CDR3 with reference TRBV7-8 and TRBJ1-1 gives the whole variable domain GAGVSQSPRYKVAKRGQDVALRCDPISGHVSLFWYQQALGQGPEFLTYFQNEAQLDKSGLPSDRFFAERPEGSVSTLKIQRTQQEDSAVYLCASSLEGQYTEAFFGQGTRLTVV.

The V gene is TRBV11-2, the J gene TRBJ2-1; tentatively, D is TRBD2 (5 bases). V gave up 3 bases and J gave up 7 bases, with 13 bases separating them. The CDR3 consists of 14 residues. The germline gives CDR1 SGHAT, CDR2 FQNNGV. The CDR3 loop is CASSLRAGLNEQFF. CDR3 sequence (DNA): TGTGCCAGCAGCTTGCGGGCGGGTCTTAATGAGCAGTTCTTC.

This sequence joins TRBV20-1 and TRBJ2-7; D is ambiguous. The CDR3 sequence is 11 residues long. V lost 0 bases, J lost 4 bases, and 4 bases lay in between. The germline gives CDR1 DFQATT, CDR2 SNEGSKA (reference sequence). The CDR3 spells CSARDLYEQYF. DNA for the CDR3: TGCAGTGCTAGAGATCTGTACGAGCAGTACTTC.

This clone was found once. This chain uses TRBV27 with TRBJ2-2; 7 bases are a match to TRBD1. Trimming took 4 bases from V and 4 from J; bases not matched to a gene: 12. This CDR3 has 17 amino acids. The germline V gene has CDR1 MNHEY and CDR2 SMNVEV (reference sequence). The CDR3 nucleotides are TGTGCCAGCAGTTCTCAGGTGGGACAGAAAGTCACCGGGGAGCTGTTTTTT. Translating gives CASSSQVGQKVTGELFF.

The chain links TRBV2 to TRBJ2-1, with D perhaps given as TRBD1 or TRBD2 (5 bases each). This CDR3 has 13 residues. CDR1 and CDR2 (germline): SNHLY, FYNNEI. Deletions cut 6 bases from V and 9 bases from J, with 15 bases between. CDR3 DNA sequence: TGTGCCAGCAGAGGGACCTTCCTCGGTGAGCAGTTCTTC. Amino acids: CASRGTFLGEQFF.

This clone was counted a few times. The gene calls are TRBV6-5 and TRBJ1-5, with D maybe TRBD1 (6 bases). CDR3 length equals 14 residues. V lost 6 bases, J lost 2 bases, and 11 bases lay in between. Germline loops: CDR1 MNHEY, CDR2 SVGAGI. The CDR3 DNA is TGTGCCAGCAGCCCAGACAGGCGCAATCAGCCCCAGCATTTT. Residues: CASSPDRRNQPQHF.

This chain joins TRBV6-5 and TRBJ1-4; possibly TRBD1 for D (5 bases). The CDR3 covers 15 residues. With 0 bases removed from V and 4 bases from J, the gap between germline ends came to 9 bases. Germline-derived CDR1 and CDR2 are MNHEY and SVGAGI. In nucleotides, the CDR3 is TGTGCCAGCAGTTACTCACAGGCGGATAATGAAAAACTGTTTTTT. It specifies CASSYSQADNEKLFF.

The CDR3 region has the DNA TGTGCCATCAGTGAGTCTGGGCAGGTTAATCAGCCCCAGCATTTT. It translates to CAISESGQVNQPQHF. This chain joins TRBV10-3 and TRBJ1-5; D not resolved. V was pared by 0 bases and J by 4 bases, with 10 bases between. CDR3 size: 15 residues. The germline V gene encodes CDR1 ENHRY and CDR2 SYGVKD.

The chain uses TRBV7-8 and TRBJ1-2, with D perhaps TRBD1 (6 bases). Trimming pared 1 base from V and 4 bases from J, leaving 19 bases between. From germline, CDR1 is SGHVS and CDR2 FQNEAQ. The CDR3 spans 17 residues. The CDR3, as DNA: TGTGCCAGCAGCTTAGTGTCCCCACAGGGCGGGGGCTATGGCTACACCTTC. Its translation: CASSLVSPQGGGYGYTF.

The chain employs TRBV5-4 and TRBJ1-1; D gene ambiguous. Germline-derived CDR1 and CDR2 are SGHNT and YYREEE (reference sequence). The CDR3 has 14 residues. V was trimmed by 0 bases and J by 2 bases, leaving 8 bases between them. This chain's CDR3 is CASSLGASNTEAFF. As DNA, the CDR3 is TGTGCCAGCAGCTTGGGGGCCTCAAACACTGAAGCTTTCTTT.

This chain links TRBV7-3 with TRBJ2-1; D ambiguous. This CDR3 is built from 13 residues. Germline-derived CDR1 and CDR2 are SGHTA and FQGTGA. The ends were cut back, 5 bases at V and 9 bases at J, with 14 bases in the middle. CDR3 protein: CASSQGSGSEQFF. The CDR3 bases are TGTGCCAGCAGCCAAGGGTCAGGAAGTGAGCAGTTCTTC.

The gene calls are TRBV28 and TRBJ2-1; TRBD1 matches at 7 bases. This CDR3 region has 15 residues. Trimming removed 5 bases from V and 12 bases from J; junction bases left unmatched: 16. Looked up from germline, CDR1 is MDHEN and CDR2 is SYDVKM. CDR3 nucleotides: TGTGCCAGCAGTCGACAGGGTAAAGGAATAAGGGGGCAGTTCTTC. This encodes CASSRQGKGIRGQFF.

This clone came up once. The chain links TRBV5-6 to TRBJ1-1; tentative D call: TRBD1 (6 bases). The CDR3 spans 16 residues. Germline V gene data show CDR1 as SGHDT and CDR2 as YYEEEE. V shed 4 bases and J shed 0 bases, with 16 bases lying between them. Here the CDR3 DNA reads TGTGCCAGCAGCCCGCAAGGACAGAGCATGAACACTGAAGCTTTCTTT. Residues: CASSPQGQSMNTEAFF.

This clone was counted once. The rearrangement joins TRBV4-1 to TRBJ2-5; D unclear. With 0 bases removed from V and 5 bases from J, the gap between germline ends came to 4 bases. Germline V CDR1 and CDR2: MGHRA, YSYEKL. This CDR3 is built from 12 residues. CDR3 residues: CASSQDRETQYF. The CDR3 DNA follows: TGCGCCAGCAGCCAAGATAGGGAGACCCAGTACTTC.

This chain joins TRBV6-5 and TRBJ2-7, with D possibly TRBD2 on 5 matching bases. Germline V lookup: CDR1 MNHEY, CDR2 SVGAGI. The CDR3 extends over 15 amino acids. Trimming took 6 bases from V and 1 from J, leaving 16 bases between them. For the CDR3, the DNA is TGTGCCAGCAGGCCGAGGGTAGGAGGTTCCTACGAGCAGTACTTC. Its translation: CASRPRVGGSYEQYF.

V usage is TRBV6-1 and J usage is TRBJ2-5; maybe TRBD1 (5 bases). The end of the DNA is better explained by TRBJ2-7, so the J call may be wrong. Germline V CDR1 and CDR2: MNHNS, SASEGT. The CDR3 has 15 residues. The CDR3, as DNA: TGTGCCAGCACTCGACAGTTCTTAGACTCCTACGAGCAGTACTTC. Its translation: CASTRQFLDSYEQYF.

This clone was detected once. CDR3 sequence (DNA): TGTGCCAGCAGCCCGACAGGGATGCTGACAGATACGCAGTATTTT. It is translated as CASSPTGMLTDTQYF. The chain recombines TRBV7-2 with TRBJ2-3, with TRBD1 matching over 7 bases. The J segment lost 3 bases and the V segment lost 5 bases, leaving 8 bases of the junction unmatched. Germline V gives CDR1 SGHTA, CDR2 FQGNSA. This CDR3 spans 15 amino acids.

The rearrangement links TRBV4-3 to TRBJ2-2, with D maybe TRBD1 (5 bases). Germline assignment: CDR1 LGHNA and CDR2 YSLEER. The CDR3 extends over 15 amino acids. The V and J ends lost 1 base and 4 bases respectively, with 10 bases between them. CDR3 sequence reads: CASSQVRVGTGELFF. CDR3 DNA sequence: TGCGCCAGCAGCCAAGTCAGGGTTGGCACCGGGGAGCTGTTTTTT.

The chain has TRBV28 and TRBJ2-5; TRBD1 matches at 11 bases. CDR1 and CDR2 from the germline V gene are MDHEN and SYDVKM. The CDR3 is 17 amino acids. V lost 4 bases to trimming and J lost 4 bases; unmatched junction nucleotides: 11. The CDR3 here is CASSWTGGVQIGETQYF. CDR3 nucleotide sequence: TGTGCCAGCAGTTGGACAGGGGGCGTCCAGATCGGAGAGACCCAGTACTTC.

V gene TRBV18 combines with J gene TRBJ2-3; 11 bases are shared with TRBD2. The V gene end was trimmed by 2 bases and the J gene end by 6 bases; junction bases not matched to a gene: 7. There are 16 residues in the CDR3. The germline V gene encodes CDR1 KGHSH and CDR2 LQKENI. CDR3 DNA sequence: TGTGCCAGCTCACCATCACTAGCGGGAGCATCCGATACGCAGTATTTT. It encodes CASSPSLAGASDTQYF.

The CDR3 coding sequence is TGTGCCAGCAGCGTAGGAGGTGTAGGGAGCTACGAGCAGTACTTC. It specifies CASSVGGVGSYEQYF. The chain combines TRBV9 with TRBJ2-7, with D tentatively TRBD2 (5 bases). Germline CDR1 reads SGDLS; CDR2 reads YYNGEE. The CDR3 has 15 residues. The V and J ends lost 0 bases and 3 bases respectively, with 13 bases between them.

This chain connects TRBV6-1 to TRBJ1-1; 9 positions agree with TRBD1. CDR1 MNHNS and CDR2 SASEGT come from the germline V gene. This CDR3 spans 16 amino acids. With 4 bases clipped from V and 8 bases from J, the junction kept 14 bases outside the gene matches. The CDR3 protein is CASSGGTGSGVVEAFF. In nucleotides, the CDR3 is TGTGCCAGCAGTGGGGGGACAGGGTCAGGGGTAGTGGAAGCTTTCTTT.